The 15 T cell receptor beta chains listed next were all sequenced from one sample in a study of shared clonotypes between healthy human individuals. Naive CD8 cells lacked CD45RO and underwent positive selection for CCR7, leaving out terminally differentiated effector memory CD45RA+ cells. Profiled with immunoSEQ multiplex PCR; TCRdb holds only in-frame clones, not every one. Of some 2.1 million clones in the sample, about 94% were seen once. The specimen was naive CD8+ T cells sorted from blood. The receptor set was obtained from a man aged 18 to 35 in good health.

This clone occurred once. J is TRBJ1-1 and V is TRBV27; D gene ambiguous. Germline CDR1 reads MNHEY; CDR2 reads SMNVEV (reference sequence). This CDR3 region has 14 residues. V lost 6 bases, J lost 1 base, and 12 bases lay in between. The CDR3 bases are TGTGCCAGCAGGCCCCGGGTCTCGAACACTGAAGCTTTCTTT. Protein product: CASRPRVSNTEAFF.

The chain links TRBV7-8 to TRBJ2-7, with 8 bases fitting TRBD2. The CDR3 runs to 17 residues. The germline gives CDR1 SGHVS, CDR2 FQNEAQ. Trimming at V came to 5 bases and at J to 9 bases, leaving 21 bases not matched to a gene. The CDR3 reads CASSPLPPTSGGILQYF. As DNA, the CDR3 is TGTGCCAGCAGCCCCCTCCCCCCTACTAGCGGAGGAATCCTGCAGTACTTC.

This clone appeared a single time. The V call is TRBV5-1, the J call TRBJ2-7, with a tentative D call TRBD1 (6 bases). Germline V gene lookup returns CDR1 SGHRS and CDR2 YFSETQ. CDR3 size: 15 residues. Between the trimmed V and J ends, which lost 4 bases and 2 bases, there was a span of 16 bases. The CDR3 protein is CASSGETGHTYEQYF. The CDR3 DNA follows: TGCGCCAGCAGCGGAGAGACAGGACATACCTACGAGCAGTACTTC.

As for this clone: Other DNA sequences in the same sample also yield this CDR3. The rearrangement joins TRBV30 to TRBJ1-1; D call uncertain. The length of the CDR3 is 13 residues. V was cut by 0 bases and J by 4 bases, with 9 bases left in between. Germline assignment: CDR1 GTSNPN and CDR2 SVGIG (reference sequence). The CDR3 loop reads CAWSVGGATEAFF. In DNA, the CDR3 is TGTGCCTGGAGTGTAGGCGGCGCCACTGAAGCTTTCTTT.

Notes on this clone: This CDR3 is also generated by other DNA sequences in the sample. CDR3 bases: TGTGCCAGCAGTTACTCGGGTGACTATGGCTACACCTTC. Amino acid sequence: CASSYSGDYGYTF. The chain combines TRBV6-5 with TRBJ1-2; no clear D. This CDR3 spans 13 amino acids. Trimming cost V 0 bases and J 3 bases, with 5 bases left between them. Germline CDR1 MNHEY, CDR2 SVGAGI.

The V gene is TRBV28, the J gene TRBJ2-1; tentatively, D is TRBD1 (5 bases). Deletions cut 6 bases from V and 1 base from J, with 10 bases between. The CDR3 extends over 14 amino acids. Germline V gives CDR1 MDHEN, CDR2 SYDVKM. The DNA for the CDR3 is TGTGCCAGCAGCCCGGCAGGGTCCTACAATGAGCAGTTCTTC. Residues: CASSPAGSYNEQFF.

The chain has TRBV25-1 and TRBJ2-2; D is perhaps TRBD2 (5 bases). CDR1 and CDR2 (germline): MGHDK, SYGVNS. V was pared by 1 base and J by 5 bases, with 8 bases between. The CDR3 loop spans 14 amino acids. CDR3 DNA sequence: TGTGCCAGCAGTGAATCCGGGGTAACCGGGGAGCTGTTTTTT. This codes for CASSESGVTGELFF.

The V call is TRBV11-2, the J call TRBJ2-1; 7 positions match TRBD2. The CDR3 has 16 amino acids. CDR1 and CDR2 (germline): SGHAT, FQNNGV. V was clipped by 1 base and J by 0 bases; unmatched bases: 3. DNA of the CDR3: TGTGCCAGCAGCTTAGGGGCTAGCGGCTCCTACAATGAGCAGTTCTTC. Translated, it gives CASSLGASGSYNEQFF.

This sequence joins TRBV4-3 and TRBJ2-7; 8 bases align to TRBD2. Per the germline V gene, CDR1 is LGHNA and CDR2 is YSLEER. V lost 0 bases, J lost 3 bases, and 13 bases stayed unmatched. The CDR3 sequence is 18 residues long. CDR3 DNA: TGCGCCAGCAGCCAAGATTCTCCGCGGGGGGCCTCCTACTACGAGCAGTACTTC. Translation: CASSQDSPRGASYYEQYF.

V and J are TRBV7-9 and TRBJ2-3; TRBD2 matches 10 bases. The length of the CDR3 is 15 residues. V shed 3 bases and J 2 bases; nucleotides not matched to a gene: 2. CDR1 and CDR2 from the germline V gene are SEHNR and FQNEAQ (reference sequence). In DNA, the CDR3 is TGTGCCAGCAGCTTTCTAGCGGGGGACACAGATACGCAGTATTTT. Translating it yields CASSFLAGDTDTQYF.

As regards this clone: This sample also contains other DNA sequences that code for the same CDR3. The chain recombines TRBV27 with TRBJ2-7; tentatively, D is TRBD1 (5 bases). Trimming removed 2 bases from V and 0 bases from J, with 8 bases in between. From germline, CDR1 is MNHEY and CDR2 SMNVEV (reference sequence). The CDR3 length is 14 residues. Written as DNA, the CDR3 is TGTGCCAGCAGTTTAAAAGACAGCTCCTACGAGCAGTACTTC. This sequence encodes CASSLKDSSYEQYF.

The chain has TRBV7-9 and TRBJ2-2, with D unresolved. The CDR3 covers 12 residues. Germline CDR1 reads SEHNR; CDR2 reads FQNEAQ (reference sequence). V lost 5 bases and J 7 bases, leaving 8 bases between the germline ends. For the CDR3, the DNA is TGTGCCAGCAGCGCCGACTTCGGGGAGCTGTTTTTT. Amino acid sequence: CASSADFGELFF. Full variable domain (rest looked up from reference TRBV7-9 and TRBJ2-2): DTGVSQNPRHKITKRGQNVTFRCDPISEHNRLYWYRQTLGQGPEFLTYFQNEAQLEKSRLLSDRFSAERPKGSFSTLEIQRTEQGDSAMYLCASSADFGELFFGEGSRLTVL.

A single count supports this clone. This chain links TRBV10-1 with TRBJ2-7; 11 nucleotides match TRBD1. J lost 6 bases, V lost 6 bases, and 13 bases had no gene match. The CDR3 sequence is 16 residues long. CDR1 is WNHNN and CDR2 is SYGVQD in the germline V gene (reference sequence). CDR3 bases: TGCGCCAGCAGCCCCAGGGTGGGACAGGGGGTCCCCGAGCAGTACTTC. Protein product: CASSPRVGQGVPEQYF.

The chain couples TRBV4-3 to TRBJ2-7; the match to TRBD1 covers 9 bases. Germline CDR1 reads LGHNA; CDR2 reads YSLEER. This CDR3 region has 17 residues. The junction had 9 bases not matched to a gene; V was cut back by 0 bases and J by 3 bases. The CDR3 here is CASSQDVRSGQGYEQYF. The CDR3 DNA sequence: TGCGCCAGCAGCCAAGATGTGAGGTCGGGACAGGGCTACGAGCAGTACTTC.

The rearrangement links TRBV12-5 to TRBJ2-1, with TRBD2 matching 13 bases. The trim removed 6 bases at V and 5 bases at J, leaving 4 bases unmatched. CDR1 and CDR2 (germline): LGHNT, FRNRAP. This CDR3 comprises 15 residues. CDR3 DNA: TGTGCTAGTGGCCTTGGACTAGCGGGAGACAATGAGCAGTTCTTC. Protein product: CASGLGLAGDNEQFF.